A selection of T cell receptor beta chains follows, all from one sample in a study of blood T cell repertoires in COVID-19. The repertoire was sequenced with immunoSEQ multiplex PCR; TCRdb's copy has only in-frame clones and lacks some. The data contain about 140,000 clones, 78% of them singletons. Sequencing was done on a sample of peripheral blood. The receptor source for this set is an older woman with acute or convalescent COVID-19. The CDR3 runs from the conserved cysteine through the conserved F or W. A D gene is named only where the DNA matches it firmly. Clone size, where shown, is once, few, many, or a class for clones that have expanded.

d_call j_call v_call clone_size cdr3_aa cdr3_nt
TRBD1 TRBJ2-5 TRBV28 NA CASSPLTGLLQETQYF TGTGCCAGCAGTCCTTTGACAGGGCTTCTCCAAGAGACCCAGTACTTC
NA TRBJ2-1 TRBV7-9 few CASSLGRAGYNEQFF TGTGCCAGCAGCTTAGGGCGGGCGGGCTACAATGAGCAGTTCTTC
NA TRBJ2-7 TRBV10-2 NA CASSDSGFEQYF TGCGCCAGCAGTGACTCGGGATTCGAGCAGTACTTC
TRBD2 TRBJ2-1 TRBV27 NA CASSSRLAGKYNEQFF TGTGCCAGCAGTTCCAGACTAGCGGGTAAATACAATGAGCAGTTCTTC
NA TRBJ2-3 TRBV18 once CASREIDTQYF TGTGCCAGCCGGGAGATAGATACGCAGTATTTT
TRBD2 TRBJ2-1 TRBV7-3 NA CASSVIATSEQFF TGTGCCAGCAGCGTTATCGCGACTAGCGAGCAGTTCTTC
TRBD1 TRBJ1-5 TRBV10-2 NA CASRGTGDQPQHF TGCGCCAGCAGAGGGACAGGGGACCAGCCCCAGCATTTT
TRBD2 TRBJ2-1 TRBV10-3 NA CAISESAGGPSEQFF TGTGCCATCAGTGAGTCGGCGGGAGGGCCGAGTGAGCAGTTCTTC
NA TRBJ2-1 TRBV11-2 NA CASSSQGMGYNEQFF TGTGCCAGCAGCTCGCAGGGGATGGGTTACAATGAGCAGTTCTTC
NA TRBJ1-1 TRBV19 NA CASSIDVGREAFF TGTGCCAGTAGTATAGATGTCGGCAGGGAAGCTTTCTTT
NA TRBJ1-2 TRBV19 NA CASSVPGRWSNTF TGTGCCAGTAGTGTCCCCGGGAGGTGGAGCAACACCTTC
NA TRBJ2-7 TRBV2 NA CASGGLWNEQYF TGTGCCAGCGGAGGCCTCTGGAACGAGCAGTACTTC
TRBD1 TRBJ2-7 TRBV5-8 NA CASSPTGQGGRYEQYF TGTGCCAGCAGCCCGACGGGACAGGGTGGACGCTACGAGCAGTACTTC
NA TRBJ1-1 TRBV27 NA CASSLSFQGRTEAFF TGTGCCAGCAGTTTATCTTTTCAGGGAAGGACTGAAGCTTTCTTT
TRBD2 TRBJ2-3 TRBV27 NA CPSRLAGNPGRTDTQYF TGTCCCTCTCGACTAGCGGGAAACCCCGGACGGACAGATACGCAGTATTTT
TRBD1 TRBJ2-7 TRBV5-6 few CASSFTGDIFYEQYF TGTGCCAGCAGCTTCACAGGGGACATATTCTACGAGCAGTACTTC
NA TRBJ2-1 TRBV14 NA CASSQASSAFSYNEQFF TGTGCCAGCAGCCAAGCGTCCAGCGCGTTCTCCTACAATGAGCAGTTCTTC
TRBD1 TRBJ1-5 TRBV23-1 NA CASTLQGVNQPQHF TGCGCCAGCACCCTACAGGGGGTGAATCAGCCCCAGCATTTT
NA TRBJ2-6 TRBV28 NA CASSSTGRPMGANVLTF TGTGCCAGCAGTTCGACAGGAAGACCGATGGGGGCCAACGTCCTGACTTTC
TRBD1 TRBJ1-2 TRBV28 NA CASSLTRGHGTF TGTGCCAGCAGTTTAACCAGGGGGCATGGCACCTTC
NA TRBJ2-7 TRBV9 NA CASSAPGVRGEQYF TGTGCCAGCAGCGCCCCGGGAGTCCGGGGCGAGCAGTACTTC
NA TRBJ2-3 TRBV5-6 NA CASSFRGTYTDTQYF TGTGCCAGCAGCTTCCGTGGGACTTACACAGATACGCAGTATTTT
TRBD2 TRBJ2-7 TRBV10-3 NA CAISDSLAGGEQYF TGTGCCATCAGTGACAGTCTAGCGGGGGGCGAGCAGTACTTC
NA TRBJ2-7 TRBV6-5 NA CASSYRREDEQYF TGTGCCAGCAGTTACCGCAGGGAGGACGAGCAGTACTTC
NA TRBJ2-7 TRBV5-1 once CASSASNEQYF TGCGCCAGCAGCGCTAGCAACGAGCAGTACTTC
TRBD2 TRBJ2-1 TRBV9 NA CASSVLGTSGSIGEQFF TGTGCCAGCAGCGTCCTTGGGACTAGCGGGAGTATAGGTGAGCAGTTCTTC
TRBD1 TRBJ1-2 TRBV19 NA CASSIIGGVYGYTF TGTGCCAGTAGTATTATAGGGGGCGTCTATGGCTACACCTTC
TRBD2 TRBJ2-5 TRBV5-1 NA CASSRSGRETQYF TGCGCCAGCAGCCGGAGCGGGAGGGAGACCCAGTACTTC
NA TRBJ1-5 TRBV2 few CASSGGRNQPQHF TGTGCCAGCAGTGGCGGCCGCAATCAGCCCCAGCATTTT
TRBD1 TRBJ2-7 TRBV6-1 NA CASSGGTTGGLYEQYF TGTGCCAGCAGTGGGGGTACTACAGGGGGGCTCTACGAGCAGTACTTC
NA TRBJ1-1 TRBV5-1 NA CASSLDSGIMNTEAFF TGCGCCAGCAGCTTGGACTCAGGGATAATGAACACTGAAGCTTTCTTT
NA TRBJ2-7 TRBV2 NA CASSGSGLLYEQYF TGTGCCAGCAGTGGTTCGGGACTCCTTTACGAGCAGTACTTC
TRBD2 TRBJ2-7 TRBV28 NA CASSSAGRPYEQYF TGTGCCAGCAGTTCAGCGGGACGCCCCTACGAGCAGTACTTC
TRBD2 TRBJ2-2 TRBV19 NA CARWGGSGRAKGTGELFF TGTGCCAGATGGGGGGGTAGCGGGAGGGCTAAAGGGACCGGGGAGCTGTTTTTT
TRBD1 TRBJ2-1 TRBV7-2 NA CASSSRQGARYNEQFF TGTGCCAGCAGCTCGAGACAGGGGGCAAGGTACAATGAGCAGTTCTTC
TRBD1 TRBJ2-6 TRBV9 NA CASSNRDRGRAGANVLTF TGTGCCAGCAGCAACCGGGACAGGGGTAGGGCGGGGGCCAACGTCCTGACTTTC
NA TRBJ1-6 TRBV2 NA CASLGGKLAPLHF TGTGCCAGCTTGGGAGGGAAGCTCGCACCCCTCCACTTT
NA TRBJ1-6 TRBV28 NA CANSPYRARPLHF TGTGCCAACAGTCCCTACAGGGCAAGACCCCTCCACTTT
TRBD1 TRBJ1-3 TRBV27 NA CASSHTGADGNTIYF TGTGCCAGCAGTCATACAGGGGCGGATGGAAACACCATATATTTT
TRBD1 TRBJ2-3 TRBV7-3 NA CASSLTDRDTDTQYF TGTGCCAGCAGCTTAACCGACAGGGACACAGATACGCAGTATTTT
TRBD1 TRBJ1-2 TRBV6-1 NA CASSEAPTGTGGNGYTF TGTGCCAGCAGTGAAGCCCCCACCGGGACAGGGGGCAATGGCTACACCTTC
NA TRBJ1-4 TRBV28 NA CASSPVSGLSVEEKLFF TGTGCCAGCAGCCCCGTAAGTGGTCTCTCGGTGGAGGAAAAACTGTTTTTT